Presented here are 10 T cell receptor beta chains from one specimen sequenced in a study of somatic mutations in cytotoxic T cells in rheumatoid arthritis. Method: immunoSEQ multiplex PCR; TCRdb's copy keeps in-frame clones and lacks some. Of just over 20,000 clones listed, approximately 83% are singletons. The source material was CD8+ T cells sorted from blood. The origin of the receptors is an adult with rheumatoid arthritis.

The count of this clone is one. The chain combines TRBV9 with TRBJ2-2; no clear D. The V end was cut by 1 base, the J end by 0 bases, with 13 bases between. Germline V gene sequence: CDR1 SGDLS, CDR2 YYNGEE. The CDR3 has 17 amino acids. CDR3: CASSVSRRSANTGELFF. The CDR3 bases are TGTGCCAGCAGCGTATCTCGGCGGTCCGCGAACACCGGGGAGCTGTTTTTT.

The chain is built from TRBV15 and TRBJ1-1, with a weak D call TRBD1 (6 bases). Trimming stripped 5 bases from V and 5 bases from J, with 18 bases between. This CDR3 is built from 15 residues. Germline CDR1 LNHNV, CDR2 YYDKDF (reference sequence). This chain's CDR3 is CATSSGGRLSTEAFF. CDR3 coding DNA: TGTGCCACCAGCTCCGGGGGCAGGTTGAGTACTGAAGCTTTCTTT.

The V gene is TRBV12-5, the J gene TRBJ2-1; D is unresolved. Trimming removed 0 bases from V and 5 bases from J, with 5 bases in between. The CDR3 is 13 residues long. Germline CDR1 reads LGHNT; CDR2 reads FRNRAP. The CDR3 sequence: CASGLVVDNEQFF. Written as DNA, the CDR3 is TGTGCTAGTGGTTTGGTAGTAGACAATGAGCAGTTCTTC.

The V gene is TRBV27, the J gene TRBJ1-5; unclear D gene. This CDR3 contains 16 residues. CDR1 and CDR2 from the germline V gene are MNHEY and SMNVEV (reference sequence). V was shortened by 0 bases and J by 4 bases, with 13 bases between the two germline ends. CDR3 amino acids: CASSLSGLRGNQPQHF. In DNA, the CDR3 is TGTGCCAGCAGTTTATCGGGTTTGCGGGGAAATCAGCCCCAGCATTTT.

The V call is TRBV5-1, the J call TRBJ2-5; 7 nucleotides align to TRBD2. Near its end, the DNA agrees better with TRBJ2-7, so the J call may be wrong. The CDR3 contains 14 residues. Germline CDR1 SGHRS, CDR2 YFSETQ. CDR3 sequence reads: CASSLVRGGDEQYF. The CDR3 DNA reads TGCGCCAGCAGCTTGGTACGGGGAGGGGACGAGCAGTACTTC.

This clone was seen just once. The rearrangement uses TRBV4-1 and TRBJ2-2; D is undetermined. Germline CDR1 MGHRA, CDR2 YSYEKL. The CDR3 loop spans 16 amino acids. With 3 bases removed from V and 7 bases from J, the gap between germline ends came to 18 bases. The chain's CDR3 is CASSQNAAVGGGELFF. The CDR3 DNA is TGCGCCAGCAGCCAGAATGCGGCGGTAGGCGGCGGGGAGCTGTTTTTT.

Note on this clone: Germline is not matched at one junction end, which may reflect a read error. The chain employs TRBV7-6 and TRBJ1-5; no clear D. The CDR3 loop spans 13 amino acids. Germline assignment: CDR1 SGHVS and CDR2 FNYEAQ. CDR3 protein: CVSSFGRNQPQHF. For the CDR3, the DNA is TGTGTCAGCAGCTTCGGCAGAAATCAGCCCCAGCATTTT.

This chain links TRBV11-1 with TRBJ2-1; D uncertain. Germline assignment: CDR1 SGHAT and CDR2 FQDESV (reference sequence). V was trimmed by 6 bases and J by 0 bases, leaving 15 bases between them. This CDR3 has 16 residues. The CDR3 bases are TGTGCCAGCAGGGACCCCCGTTCTTTCTCCTACAATGAGCAGTTCTTC. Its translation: CASRDPRSFSYNEQFF.

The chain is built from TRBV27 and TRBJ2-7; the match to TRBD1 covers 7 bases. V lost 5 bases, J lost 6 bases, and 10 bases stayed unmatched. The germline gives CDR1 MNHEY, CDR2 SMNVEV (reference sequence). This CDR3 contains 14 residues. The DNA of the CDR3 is TGTGCCAGCAGTCCCCGACAGGGTAGGGGCGAGCAGTACGTC. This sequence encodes CASSPRQGRGEQYV.

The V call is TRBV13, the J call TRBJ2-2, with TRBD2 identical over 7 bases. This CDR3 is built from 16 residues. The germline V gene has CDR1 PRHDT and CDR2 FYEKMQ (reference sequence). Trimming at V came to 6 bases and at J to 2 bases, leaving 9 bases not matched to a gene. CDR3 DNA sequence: TGTGCCAGCAGGTCGGGGAGGGCCAGAAACACCGGGGAGCTGTTTTTT. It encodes CASRSGRARNTGELFF.